The 19 T cell receptor beta chains below all came from one sample that was sequenced in a study of CD4 T cells in relation to SARS-CoV-2 and coronaviruses. Before the COVID-19 pandemic, during about 2011-2019, CD4+ T cells were taken from unexposed donors. CD4+ T cells were isolated from the cells after around 9 days of culture. Assay: immunoSEQ multiplex PCR; the TCRdb copy retains only in-frame clones and omits some. The sample carries about 22,000 clones, approximately 70% recorded once. Antigen specificity for these receptors is unknown. The sequenced sample was CD4+ T cells from PBMCs, cultured in vitro. The source of these receptors is a human donor in good health.

The chain couples TRBV30 to TRBJ1-1; 10 bases agree with TRBD1. From germline, CDR1 is GTSNPN and CDR2 SVGIG (reference sequence). CDR3 length: 14 amino acids. V shed 2 bases and J 5 bases; nucleotides not matched to a gene: 5. CDR3 DNA: TGTGCCTGGAGTTTACGGACAGGGGGTACTGAAGCTTTCTTT. Residues: CAWSLRTGGTEAFF.

The chain is built from TRBV3-1 (or the pseudogene TRBV3-2) and TRBJ2-7, with D possibly being TRBD1 (5 bases). The CDR3 contains 15 residues. Trimming stripped 1 base from V and 2 bases from J, with 12 bases between. Per the germline V gene, CDR1 is LGHDT and CDR2 is YNNKEL (reference sequence). In DNA, the CDR3 is TGTGCCAGCAGCCAAGTTGGAGACAGCCCCTACGAGCAGTACTTC. Amino acid sequence: CASSQVGDSPYEQYF.

This sequence joins TRBV2 and TRBJ2-7; possible D gene TRBD2, 6 bases. Between the trimmed V and J ends, which lost 4 bases and 4 bases, there was a span of 8 bases. The CDR3 totals 12 residues. Germline assignment: CDR1 SNHLY and CDR2 FYNNEI. CDR3: CASSVGTYEQYF. The CDR3 nucleotides are TGTGCCAGCAGTGTGGGGACTTACGAGCAGTACTTC.

This chain connects TRBV25-1 to TRBJ2-7; D is undetermined. Germline V CDR1 and CDR2: MGHDK, SYGVNS. The CDR3 runs to 14 residues. The V end was cut by 3 bases, the J end by 2 bases, with 11 bases between. The CDR3 loop reads CASSDPRFTYEQYF. CDR3 sequence (DNA): TGTGCCAGCAGTGATCCTAGGTTTACCTACGAGCAGTACTTC.

The CDR3 nucleotides read TGTGCCAGTAGCCTATCACCGGGGGCCTCCTACGAGCAGTACTTC. This codes for CASSLSPGASYEQYF. The genes are TRBV19 and TRBJ2-7, with D perhaps given as TRBD1 or TRBD2 (6 bases each). Germline-derived CDR1 and CDR2 are LNHDA and SQIVND (reference sequence). V dropped 6 bases and J dropped 0 bases, with 15 bases sitting between them. The CDR3 totals 15 residues.

CDR3 nucleotide sequence: TGTGCCATCAGTGGATCGGGAGGTGCTGAGACCCAGTACTTC. It translates to CAISGSGGAETQYF. The rearrangement joins TRBV10-3 to TRBJ2-5, with 7 bases identical to TRBD2. The CDR3 has 14 residues. V gave up 4 bases and J gave up 5 bases; unmatched junction bases: 7. Germline CDR1 reads ENHRY; CDR2 reads SYGVKD.

This sequence joins TRBV18 and TRBJ1-1; no definite D call. This CDR3 has 15 residues. Trimming removed 2 bases at V and 4 bases at J, with 14 bases between. In germline, CDR1 is KGHSH, CDR2 LQKENI. CDR3: CASSPSEGAATEAFF. DNA of the CDR3: TGTGCCAGCTCACCATCTGAGGGCGCGGCCACTGAAGCTTTCTTT.

The chain combines TRBV10-3 with TRBJ1-1; tentative D call: TRBD1 (5 bases). Germline assignment: CDR1 ENHRY and CDR2 SYGVKD. The CDR3 loop spans 14 amino acids. V was cut by 4 bases and J by 2 bases, with 11 bases left in between. CDR3 nucleotide sequence: TGTGCCATCAGTGCCCAGGGTGGTAACACTGAAGCTTTCTTT. Its protein product is CAISAQGGNTEAFF.

This chain joins TRBV5-1 and TRBJ2-3, with 8 bases identical to TRBD1. Germline V gene data show CDR1 as SGHRS and CDR2 as YFSETQ. The CDR3 is made up of 15 amino acids. V gave up 3 bases and J gave up 3 bases; unmatched junction bases: 6. Written as DNA, the CDR3 is TGCGCCAGCAGCTCGTCAACAGGGGGGACAGATACGCAGTATTTT. This gives the protein CASSSSTGGTDTQYF.

The chain uses TRBV4-1 and TRBJ1-6, with D maybe TRBD1 (6 bases). Germline-derived CDR1 and CDR2 are MGHRA and YSYEKL. The CDR3 extends over 16 amino acids. Between the trimmed V and J ends, which lost 1 base and 0 bases, there was a span of 7 bases. The CDR3 DNA reads TGCGCCAGCAGCCAAGGCAGGGGCTCCTATAATTCACCCCTCCACTTT. It encodes CASSQGRGSYNSPLHF.

V and J are TRBV21-1 and TRBJ2-3; the table's D call of TRBD1 was not tested on the DNA. TRBV21-1 is flagged as a pseudogene. There are 15 residues in the CDR3. The CDR3 is CASRPSVGGTDTQYF. In DNA, the CDR3 is TGTGCCAGCCGCCCCTCGGTAGGGGGCACAGATACGCAGTATTTT.

J is TRBJ2-7 and V is TRBV2; D is perhaps TRBD1 (5 bases). Trimming left V 7 bases short and J 3 bases short, with 16 bases between. CDR3 size: 14 residues. Germline V lookup: CDR1 SNHLY, CDR2 FYNNEI. The CDR3 bases are TGTGCCAGCACTAAGGGGCTCTCATTCTACGAGCAGTACTTC. Its protein is CASTKGLSFYEQYF. Supplemented by reference TRBV2 and TRBJ2-7, the full variable domain reads EPEVTQTPSHQVTQMGQEVILRCVPISNHLYFYWYRQILGQKVEFLVSFYNNEISEKSEIFDDQFSVERPDGSNFTLKIRSTKLEDSAMYFCASTKGLSFYEQYFGPGTRLTVT.

The V and J genes are TRBV30 and TRBJ2-2; TRBD2 matches 13 bases. Germline V gives CDR1 GTSNPN, CDR2 SVGIG (reference sequence). There are 17 residues in the CDR3. V dropped 0 bases and J dropped 8; count of bases not matched to a gene: 9. The CDR3 sequence is CAWSVSRTSGSIGELFF. For the CDR3, the DNA is TGTGCCTGGAGTGTTAGCAGGACTAGCGGGAGTATTGGGGAGCTGTTTTTT.

This clone showed up just a few times. V usage is TRBV6-2 or TRBV6-3 and J usage is TRBJ2-2; D is unresolved. Between the trimmed V and J ends, which lost 0 bases and 0 bases, there was a span of 8 bases. Germline lookup yields CDR1 MNHEY and CDR2 SVGEGT. CDR3 length: 16 residues. The CDR3 DNA reads TGTGCCAGCAGTTACTCAGGATACACGAACACCGGGGAGCTGTTTTTT. Its translation: CASSYSGYTNTGELFF.

The gene calls are TRBV5-1 and TRBJ2-2, with 7 bases matching TRBD1. This CDR3 is built from 15 residues. Trimming cost V 1 base and J 4 bases; bases outside gene matches: 4. In germline, CDR1 is SGHRS, CDR2 YFSETQ. CDR3 loop: CASSLMTGLTGELFF. The CDR3 DNA reads TGCGCCAGCAGCTTGATGACAGGGCTCACCGGGGAGCTGTTTTTT.

This clone appeared once. This chain links TRBV5-4 with TRBJ2-3; D not resolved. V lost 1 base and J lost 5, with 8 bases in between. The CDR3 is 13 amino acids. Germline V gene data show CDR1 as SGHNT and CDR2 as YYREEE (reference sequence). CDR3 in amino acids: CASSLRQGDTQYF. The CDR3 bases are TGTGCCAGCAGCTTGAGACAAGGAGATACGCAGTATTTT.

This sequence joins TRBV6-4 and TRBJ1-2; D is unclear. The CDR3 is 12 amino acids. Per the germline V gene, CDR1 is MRHNA and CDR2 is SNTAGT. Deletions cut 5 bases from V and 8 bases from J, with 12 bases between. The CDR3 sequence is CASSLRASGYTF. The CDR3, as DNA: TGTGCCAGCAGTCTTCGGGCCTCGGGCTACACCTTC.

The rearrangement uses TRBV5-1 and TRBJ2-1; D uncertain. CDR3 size: 14 residues. V was pared by 0 bases and J by 4 bases, with 8 bases between. Germline V gene sequence: CDR1 SGHRS, CDR2 YFSETQ. The CDR3 reads CASSLASPYNEQFF. DNA for the CDR3: TGCGCCAGCAGCTTGGCCTCACCGTACAATGAGCAGTTCTTC.

The chain carries TRBV27 and TRBJ1-2; D possibly corresponds to TRBD1 (5 bases). Germline CDR1 MNHEY, CDR2 SMNVEV (reference sequence). V lost 6 bases and J lost 8, with 19 bases in between. This CDR3 is built from 14 residues. The CDR3 bases are TGTGCCAGCAGCAGGGACCGCGCAGTAGCAGGCTACACCTTC. As protein: CASSRDRAVAGYTF.